The present TCR beta chain was sequenced within a study of blood T cell repertoires in COVID-19. Whole-study context: PBMCs, B-cell-depleted T cells, or T cells provided the cDNA or gDNA that made up the material.

Assay: immunoSEQ multiplex PCR; the TCRdb copy retains only in-frame clones and omits some. The sample records around 140,000 clones, over 75% being singletons. From germline, CDR1 is SEHNR and CDR2 FQNEAQ (reference sequence). This CDR3 region has 17 residues. V lost 0 bases and J lost 8; bases outside the gene matches: 9. The chain links TRBV7-9 to TRBJ1-6; 8 nucleotides align to TRBD1. Sequencing used peripheral blood. This sequence was found in a human donor in a cohort sampled during active COVID-19. The DNA for the CDR3 is TGTGCCAGCAGCTTAGCGTTCGGACAGGGAATAGATTCACCCCTCCACTTT. Encoded protein: CASSLAFGQGIDSPLHF.